This paragraph reports one T cell receptor beta chain. These data are taken from a study of blood T cell repertoires in COVID-19. About the study: The United States, Italy and Spain provided the acute and convalescent COVID-19 samples. Sample material is recorded as cDNA or gDNA derived from T cells, B-cell-depleted T cells, or PBMCs.

With 0 bases removed from V and 8 bases from J, the gap between germline ends came to 16 bases. The germline gives CDR1 LGHDT, CDR2 YNNKEL (reference sequence). This CDR3 has 15 amino acids. As originally analysed: Amplification with reference gene primers provided the estimates of nucleated cell counts. Only in-frame clones appear in the TCRdb table, and some are missing; sequencing was by immunoSEQ multiplex PCR. From that table come the V and J calls and clone size; the DNA was used to work out D and trimming. There are roughly 77,000 clones in the sample; roughly 90% occur only once, and roughly 4.4% lies in the top ten.

The specimen sequenced was peripheral blood. The receptor comes from a man in his fifties or sixties with active COVID-19. The chain recombines TRBV3-1 (or the pseudogene TRBV3-2) with TRBJ1-2; D ambiguous. CDR3 nucleotide sequence: TGTGCCAGCAGCCAAGATGCCCGAATGGGAGTGGGCTACACCTTC. Residues: CASSQDARMGVGYTF.